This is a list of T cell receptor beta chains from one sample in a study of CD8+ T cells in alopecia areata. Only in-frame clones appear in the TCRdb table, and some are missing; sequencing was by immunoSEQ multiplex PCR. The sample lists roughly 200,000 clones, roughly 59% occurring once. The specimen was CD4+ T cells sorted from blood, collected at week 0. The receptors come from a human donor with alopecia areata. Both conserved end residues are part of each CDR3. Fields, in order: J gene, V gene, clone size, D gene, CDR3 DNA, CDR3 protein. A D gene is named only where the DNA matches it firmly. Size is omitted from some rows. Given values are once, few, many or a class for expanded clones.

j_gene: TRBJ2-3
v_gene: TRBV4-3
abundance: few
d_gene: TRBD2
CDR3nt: TGCGCCAGCAGCCAAGAAGGGACGGGGGGGCCAGATACGCAGTATTTT
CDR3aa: CASSQEGTGGPDTQYF

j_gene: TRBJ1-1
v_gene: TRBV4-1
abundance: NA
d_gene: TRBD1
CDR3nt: TGCGCCAGCAGCCAAAATCCGACAGGGAGAACTGAAGCTTTCTTT
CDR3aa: CASSQNPTGRTEAFF

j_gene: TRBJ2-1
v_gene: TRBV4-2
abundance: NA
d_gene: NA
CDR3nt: TGTGCCAGCAGCCAATTCCCTAGTGAGCAGTTCTTC
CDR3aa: CASSQFPSEQFF

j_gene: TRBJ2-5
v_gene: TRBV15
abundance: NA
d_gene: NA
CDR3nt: TGTGCCACCTCGGGGACCCGAGAGACCCAGTACTTC
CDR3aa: CATSGTRETQYF

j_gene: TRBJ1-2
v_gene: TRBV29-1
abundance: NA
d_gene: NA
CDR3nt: TGCAGCGTTGATGAAGGCAGGGCTCTCGAGGGCTACACCTTC
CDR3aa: CSVDEGRALEGYTF

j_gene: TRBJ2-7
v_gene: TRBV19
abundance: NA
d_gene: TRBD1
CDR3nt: TGTGCCAGTAGTTGGGGAGGGACAGGGGACGAGCAGTACTTC
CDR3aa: CASSWGGTGDEQYF

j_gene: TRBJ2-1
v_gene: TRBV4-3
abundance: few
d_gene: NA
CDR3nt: TGCGCCAGCAGCCAAAGGGCCAATGAGCAGTTCTTC
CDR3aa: CASSQRANEQFF

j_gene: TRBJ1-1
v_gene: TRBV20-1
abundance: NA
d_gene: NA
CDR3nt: TGCAGTGCTAGCCGTAACACTGAAGCTTTCTTT
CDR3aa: CSASRNTEAFF

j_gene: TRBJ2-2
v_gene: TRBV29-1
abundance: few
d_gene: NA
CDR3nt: TGCAGCGTTAGGAGAGGCGTAGGGGAGCTGTTTTTT
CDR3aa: CSVRRGVGELFF

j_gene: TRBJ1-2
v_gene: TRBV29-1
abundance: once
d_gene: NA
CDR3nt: TGCAGCGTTGGGGGGACGGGCGGCTACACCTTC
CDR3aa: CSVGGTGGYTF

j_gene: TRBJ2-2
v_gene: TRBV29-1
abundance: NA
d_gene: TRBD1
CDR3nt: TGCAGCGTTGAGGTGAAGGCAGGGGGAACCGGGGAGCTGTTTTTT
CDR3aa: CSVEVKAGGTGELFF

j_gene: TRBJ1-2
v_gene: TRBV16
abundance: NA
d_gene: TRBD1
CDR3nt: TGTGCCAGCAGCCGTACTCCACAGGGGTATGGCTACACCTTC
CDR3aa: CASSRTPQGYGYTF

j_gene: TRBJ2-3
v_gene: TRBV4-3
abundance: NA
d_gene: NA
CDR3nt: TGCGCCAGCAGCCAAGTGTACAGGCAGGGGCGAAGCACAGATACGCAGTATTTT
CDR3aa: CASSQVYRQGRSTDTQYF

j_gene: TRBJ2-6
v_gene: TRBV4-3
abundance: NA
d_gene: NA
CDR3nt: TGCGCCAGCAGCCAGGGAGGCTCTGGGGCCAACGTCCTGACTTTC
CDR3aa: CASSQGGSGANVLTF

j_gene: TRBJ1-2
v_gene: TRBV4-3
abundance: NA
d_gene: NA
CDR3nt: TGCGCCAGCAGCCAATCGAACAGCTATGGCTACACCTTC
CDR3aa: CASSQSNSYGYTF

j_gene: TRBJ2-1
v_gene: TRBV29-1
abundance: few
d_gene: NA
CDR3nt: TGCAGCGTTGAATTCTCCCTTGTCAATGAGCAGTTCTTC
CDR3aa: CSVEFSLVNEQFF

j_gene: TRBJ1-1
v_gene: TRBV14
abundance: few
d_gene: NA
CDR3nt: TGTGCCAGCAGCTTTACGGAGAACACTGAAGCTTTCTTT
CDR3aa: CASSFTENTEAFF

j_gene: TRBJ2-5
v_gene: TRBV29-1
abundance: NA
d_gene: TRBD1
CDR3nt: TGCAGCGTTGGCGCAGGGGGCCAAGAGACCCAGTACTTC
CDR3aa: CSVGAGGQETQYF

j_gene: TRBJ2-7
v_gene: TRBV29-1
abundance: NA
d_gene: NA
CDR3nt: TGCAGCGTAAGCGGTTCTAAATACGAGCAGTACTTC
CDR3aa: CSVSGSKYEQYF

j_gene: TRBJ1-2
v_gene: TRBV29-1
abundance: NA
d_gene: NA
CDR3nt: TGCAGCGTGCTTCCCTCCTTAGGTTTGAGGGAGGATGGCTACACCTTC
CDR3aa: CSVLPSLGLREDGYTF

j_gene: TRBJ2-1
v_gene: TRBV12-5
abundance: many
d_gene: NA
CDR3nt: TGTGCTAGTGGTTTGAGCCCTAACGGATACAATGAGCAGTTCTTC
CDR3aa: CASGLSPNGYNEQFF

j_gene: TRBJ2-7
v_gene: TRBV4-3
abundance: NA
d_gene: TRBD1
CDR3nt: TGCGCCAGCAGCCAAGATGCACAGGGGGCTTACGAGCAGTACTTC
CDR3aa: CASSQDAQGAYEQYF

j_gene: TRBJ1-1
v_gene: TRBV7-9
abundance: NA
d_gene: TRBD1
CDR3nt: TGTGCCAGCAGCCCAATACAGGGGGTTGGCACTGAAGCTTTCTTT
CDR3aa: CASSPIQGVGTEAFF

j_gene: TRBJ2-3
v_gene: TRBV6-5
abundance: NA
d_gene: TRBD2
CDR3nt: TGTGCCAGCAGCCCACTAGCGGGGCGAACAGATACGCAGTATTTT
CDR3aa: CASSPLAGRTDTQYF

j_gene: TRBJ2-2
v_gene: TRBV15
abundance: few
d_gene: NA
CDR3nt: TGTGCCACCAGACGGGACCTTAGCGGGGAGCTGTTTTTT
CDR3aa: CATRRDLSGELFF

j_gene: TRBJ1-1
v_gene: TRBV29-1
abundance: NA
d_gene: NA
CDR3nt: TGCAGCGGGCAGAACACTGAAGCTTTCTTT
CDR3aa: CSGQNTEAFF

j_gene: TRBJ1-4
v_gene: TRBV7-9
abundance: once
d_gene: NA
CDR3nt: TGTGCCAGCAGCTTGAGTGTAAGAACGGAAAAACTGTTTTTT
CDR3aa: CASSLSVRTEKLFF

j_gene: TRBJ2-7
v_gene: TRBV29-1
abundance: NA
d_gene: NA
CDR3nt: TGCAGCGTCCAAAAGGGGGGGACAGGAGGGAACGAGCAGTACTTC
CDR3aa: CSVQKGGTGGNEQYF

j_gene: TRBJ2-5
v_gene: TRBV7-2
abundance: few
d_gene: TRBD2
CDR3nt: TGTGCCAGCAGCTTTAGCGGGGGAGGAGAGACCCAGTACTTC
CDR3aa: CASSFSGGGETQYF

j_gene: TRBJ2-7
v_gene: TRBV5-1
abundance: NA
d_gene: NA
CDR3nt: TGCGCCAGCAGTTCCACGGGAAGAAACTACGAGCAGTACTTC
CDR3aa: CASSSTGRNYEQYF

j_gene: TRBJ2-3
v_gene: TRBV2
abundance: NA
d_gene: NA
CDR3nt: TGTGCCAGCACTCGCACAGATACGCAGTATTTT
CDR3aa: CASTRTDTQYF

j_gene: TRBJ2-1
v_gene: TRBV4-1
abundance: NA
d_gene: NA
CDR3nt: TGCGCCAGCAGCCTCGGACTAGAGCAGTTCTTC
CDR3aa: CASSLGLEQFF

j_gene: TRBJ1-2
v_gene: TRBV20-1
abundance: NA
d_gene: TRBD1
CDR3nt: TGCAGTGCTAAAACAGGGGAAGGCTACACCTTC
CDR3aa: CSAKTGEGYTF

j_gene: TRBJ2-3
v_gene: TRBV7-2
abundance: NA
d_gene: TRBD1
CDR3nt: TGTGCCAGCAGCTACGGACAGGGGACAGATACGCAGTATTTT
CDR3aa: CASSYGQGTDTQYF

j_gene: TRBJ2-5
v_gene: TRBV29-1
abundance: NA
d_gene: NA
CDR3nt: TGCAGCCTCTCAATCAGTCCCAAAGAAGAGACCCAGTACTTC
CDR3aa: CSLSISPKEETQYF

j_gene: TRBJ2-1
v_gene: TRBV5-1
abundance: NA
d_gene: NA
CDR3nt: TGCGCCAGCAGCACCGCCGGGACTTCTCCCAATGAGCAGTTCTTC
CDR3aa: CASSTAGTSPNEQFF

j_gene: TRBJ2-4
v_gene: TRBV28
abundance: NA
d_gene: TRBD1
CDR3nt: TGTGCCAGCTGTCCGGCAGGGGGCCCGACAAACATTCAGTACTTC
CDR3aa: CASCPAGGPTNIQYF

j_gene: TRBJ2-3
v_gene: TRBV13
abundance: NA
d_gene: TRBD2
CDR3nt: TGTGCCAGCAGCTGGACTAGCGGGGCCGATACGCAGTATTTT
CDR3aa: CASSWTSGADTQYF

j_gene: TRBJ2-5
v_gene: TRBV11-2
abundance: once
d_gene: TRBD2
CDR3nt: TGTGCCAGCAGCGCCCGGTCACTAGCGGGGGCCCAAGAGACCCAGTACTTC
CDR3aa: CASSARSLAGAQETQYF

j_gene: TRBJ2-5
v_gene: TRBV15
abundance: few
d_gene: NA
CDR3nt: TGTGCCACCAGCAGCCAAGAGACCCAGTACTTC
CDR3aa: CATSSQETQYF

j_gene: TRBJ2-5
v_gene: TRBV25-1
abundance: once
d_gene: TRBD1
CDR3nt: TGTGCCAGCAGCCCACTCCATAATACCGGGACAGGGGCAACCCAGTACTTC
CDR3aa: CASSPLHNTGTGATQYF

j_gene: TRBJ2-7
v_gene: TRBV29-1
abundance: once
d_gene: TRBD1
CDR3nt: TGCAGCACCCAACGGGGACAGGGGGACGAGCAGTACTTC
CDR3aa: CSTQRGQGDEQYF

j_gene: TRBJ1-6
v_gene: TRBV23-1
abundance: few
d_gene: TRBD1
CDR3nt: TGCGCCAGCAGTCAATTGTTTGGGGACAGGGGCGATAATTCACCCCTCCACTTT
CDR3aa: CASSQLFGDRGDNSPLHF

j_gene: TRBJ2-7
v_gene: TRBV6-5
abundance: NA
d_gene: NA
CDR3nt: TGTGCCAGCAGTCCAGGGCCACGCTACGAGCAGTACTTC
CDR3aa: CASSPGPRYEQYF

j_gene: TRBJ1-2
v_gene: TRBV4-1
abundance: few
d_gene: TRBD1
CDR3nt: TGCGCCAGCAGCCAAGGTTTCCTTGACAGGGTCGGTTTCAATGGCTACACCTTC
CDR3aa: CASSQGFLDRVGFNGYTF

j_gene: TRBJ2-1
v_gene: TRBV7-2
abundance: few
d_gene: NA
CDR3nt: TGTGCCAGCAGCTTAGTACGGGGGCAACGCAATGAGCAGTTCTTC
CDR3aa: CASSLVRGQRNEQFF